These 24 T cell receptor beta chains were sequenced from one sample in a study of CD8 T cells in ankylosing spondylitis. TCRdb processed the 5' RACE reads anew with MiXCR; each CDR3 protein has one entry. The top ten clones hold approximately 35% of a sample with some 30,000 distinct CDR3 sequences, approximately 15% of them seen once. The sample consisted of blood. The receptors here all came from a male donor with ankylosing spondylitis or in good health (not recorded which).

This chain uses TRBV27 with TRBJ2-1; no firm D call. V lost 2 bases, J lost 3 bases, and 8 bases lay in between. The CDR3 extends over 14 amino acids. CDR1 MNHEY and CDR2 SMNVEV come from the germline V gene (reference sequence). The CDR3 DNA follows: TGTGCCAGCAGTTTAACGCCAGGCTACAATGAGCAGTTCTTC. Its protein product is CASSLTPGYNEQFF.

This clonotype was seen more than once but under ten times. J is TRBJ2-7 and V is TRBV29-1; 8 bases map to TRBD1. In germline, CDR1 is SQVTM, CDR2 ANQGSEA. The V gene end was trimmed by 7 bases and the J gene end by 3 bases; junction bases not matched to a gene: 5. There are 12 residues in the CDR3. The CDR3 DNA sequence: TGCAGCGCTCGGGACAGGCACTACGAGCAGTACTTC. This translates into CSARDRHYEQYF.

The V call is TRBV6-1, the J call TRBJ2-2; no definite D call. From germline, CDR1 is MNHNS and CDR2 SASEGT. V was cut by 8 bases and J by 6 bases, with 13 bases left in between. The CDR3 totals 13 residues. The CDR3 DNA sequence: TGTGCCAGCCGCCTCCCCAACCCCGGGGAGCTGTTTTTT. Its protein is CASRLPNPGELFF.

The rearrangement joins TRBV10-3 to TRBJ2-7; 9 nucleotides line up with TRBD1. There are 14 residues in the CDR3. Germline CDR1 reads ENHRY; CDR2 reads SYGVKD. V shed 6 bases, J shed 2 bases, and the junction held 5 bases outside the gene matches. CDR3 coding DNA: TGTGCCATCAGAACCGGGACAGGGCCCTACGAGCAGTACTTC. Residues: CAIRTGTGPYEQYF.

The table lists this clonotype with a few counts. The V gene is TRBV4-1, the J gene TRBJ2-5; 7 bases map to TRBD2. CDR1 MGHRA and CDR2 YSYEKL come from the germline V gene. Trimming cost V 1 base and J 3 bases; bases outside gene matches: 8. The CDR3 covers 16 residues. The CDR3 spells CASSQVVGGPEETQYF. The CDR3 DNA follows: TGCGCCAGCAGCCAAGTGGTGGGAGGGCCAGAAGAGACCCAGTACTTC.

This chain joins TRBV6-5 and TRBJ1-1, with 10 bases that match TRBD1. V was clipped by 6 bases and J by 11 bases; unmatched bases: 15. CDR3 length equals 15 residues. Germline V CDR1 and CDR2: MNHEY, SVGAGI. The CDR3 spells CASRIEPTGGLNAFF. The CDR3 DNA reads TGTGCCAGCAGAATCGAACCGACAGGGGGCTTGAACGCTTTCTTT.

The chain uses TRBV11-2 and TRBJ2-3, with D maybe TRBD2 (5 bases). V lost 0 bases and J 6 bases, leaving 16 bases between the germline ends. The CDR3 has 16 amino acids. Germline V gene sequence: CDR1 SGHAT, CDR2 FQNNGV. The DNA for the CDR3 is TGTGCCAGCAGCTTAGAGCTACCTCCCGGCGGGGATACGCAGTATTTT. The encoded protein is CASSLELPPGGDTQYF.

This clonotype appeared a few times. The chain joins TRBV28 to TRBJ1-4, with D tentatively TRBD1 (5 bases). V gave up 6 bases and J gave up 7 bases, with 15 bases separating them. The CDR3 is 14 residues long. Germline CDR1 reads MDHEN; CDR2 reads SYDVKM. The CDR3: CASRTGGAAEKLFF. The CDR3 DNA reads as TGTGCCAGCAGGACGGGAGGGGCGGCTGAAAAACTGTTTTTT.

The J gene is TRBJ2-2, the V gene TRBV6-2 or TRBV6-3, with D tentatively TRBD2 (6 bases). CDR3 length: 17 residues. Germline loops: CDR1 MNHEY, CDR2 SVGEGT. V lost 6 bases and J lost 0, with 17 bases in between. The CDR3: CASSPITAGTNTGELFF. CDR3 bases: TGTGCCAGCAGCCCTATTACCGCGGGGACGAACACCGGGGAGCTGTTTTTT.

The chain employs TRBV29-1 and TRBJ1-5; D unclear. V was shortened by 0 bases and J by 11 bases, with 8 bases between the two germline ends. Germline V gives CDR1 SQVTM, CDR2 ANQGSEA. The CDR3 extends over 11 amino acids. In DNA form, the CDR3 reads TGCAGCGTTGAAGATTCGGTAGCCCAGCATTTT. It specifies CSVEDSVAQHF.

This clonotype was detected only a few times. The chain couples TRBV5-5 to TRBJ1-4; no definite D call. The CDR3 has 13 amino acids. With 0 bases removed from V and 5 bases from J, the gap between germline ends came to 5 bases. Germline V gene data show CDR1 as SGHKS and CDR2 as YYEKEE (reference sequence). Here the CDR3 DNA reads TGTGCCAGCAGCTTGGAGAGAAATGAAAAACTGTTTTTT. Its translation: CASSLERNEKLFF.

The chain employs TRBV27 and TRBJ2-7; weak D call: TRBD1 (6 bases). The germline V and J ends were trimmed by 4 bases and 6 bases, with 16 bases remaining between them. CDR1 and CDR2 (germline): MNHEY, SMNVEV (reference sequence). The CDR3 has 14 amino acids. Here the CDR3 DNA reads TGTGCCAGCAGTTACACACCAGGGGCCCTCGAGCAGTACTTC. It translates to CASSYTPGALEQYF.

This chain connects TRBV29-1 to TRBJ1-3, with a possible D match to TRBD1 (6 bases). The CDR3 is made up of 16 amino acids. Trimming removed 5 bases from V and 0 bases from J, with 17 bases in between. The germline V gene encodes CDR1 SQVTM and CDR2 ANQGSEA. The CDR3, as DNA: TGCAGCGTTTGGGGTACTGGACAGACCTCTGGAAACACCATATATTTT. Its protein product is CSVWGTGQTSGNTIYF.

The CDR3 DNA reads TGCGCCAGCAGCTTGGAACTAGCGGGGTACAATGAGCAGTTCTTC. It yields the protein CASSLELAGYNEQFF. The V call is TRBV5-1, the J call TRBJ2-1, with 10 bases lining up with TRBD2. V was clipped by 0 bases and J by 4 bases; unmatched bases: 1. This CDR3 region has 15 residues. Germline V gives CDR1 SGHRS, CDR2 YFSETQ.

This clonotype occurred a few times. The chain recombines TRBV28 with TRBJ2-4, with TRBD2 identical over 10 bases. The trim removed 2 bases at V and 0 bases at J, leaving 10 bases unmatched. The CDR3 is made up of 19 amino acids. The germline V gene has CDR1 MDHEN and CDR2 SYDVKM. CDR3: CASSLTVLAGGLAKNIQYF. DNA of the CDR3: TGTGCCAGCAGTTTAACGGTATTAGCGGGGGGCCTAGCCAAAAACATTCAGTACTTC.

In its sample, this clonotype was seen a few times. This sequence joins TRBV7-9 and TRBJ2-2, with D hard to call. V was cut by 1 base and J by 4 bases, with 7 bases left in between. The CDR3 consists of 14 residues. Per the germline V gene, CDR1 is SEHNR and CDR2 is FQNEAQ (reference sequence). This CDR3 reads CASSLDDFTGELFF. In DNA, the CDR3 is TGTGCCAGCAGCTTAGACGACTTCACCGGGGAGCTGTTTTTT. The complete variable domain, with remaining parts taken from reference TRBV7-9 and TRBJ2-2, reads DTGVSQNPRHKITKRGQNVTFRCDPISEHNRLYWYRQTLGQGPEFLTYFQNEAQLEKSRLLSDRFSAERPKGSFSTLEIQRTEQGDSAMYLCASSLDDFTGELFFGEGSRLTVL.

This clonotype has more than one count but fewer than ten. The V call is TRBV29-1, the J call TRBJ2-1, with no clear D. The V gene's germline CDR1 is SQVTM and CDR2 ANQGSEA. This CDR3 has 13 residues. Trimming cost V 0 bases and J 10 bases, with 13 bases left between them. The CDR3 is CSVEDHQRREQFF. The CDR3 DNA follows: TGCAGCGTTGAAGATCATCAGCGCAGGGAGCAGTTCTTC.

This clonotype was counted only a few times. The V and J genes are TRBV7-9 and TRBJ2-1, with D possibly being TRBD2 (7 bases). Germline-derived CDR1 and CDR2 are SEHNR and FQNEAQ (reference sequence). This CDR3 is built from 16 residues. V lost 5 bases, J lost 5 bases, and 19 bases lay in between. CDR3 DNA sequence: TGTGCCAGCAGCCTAGATCTAGGGGGGGAAGACAATGAGCAGTTCTTC. As protein: CASSLDLGGEDNEQFF.

V usage is TRBV7-2 and J usage is TRBJ2-3; 8 bases are shared with TRBD2. Per germline, CDR1 SGHTA and CDR2 FQGNSA. The ends lost 5 bases at V and 4 bases at J; junction bases unmatched: 8. The CDR3 sequence is 15 residues long. CDR3 sequence (DNA): TGTGCCAGCAGCCCGGTCGGGGGGGCTTCAGATACGCAGTATTTT. This sequence encodes CASSPVGGASDTQYF.

This clonotype has just a few counts. The gene calls are TRBV7-2 and TRBJ2-2, with D perhaps matching TRBD1 or TRBD2 (5 bases each). With 0 bases removed from V and 5 bases from J, the gap between germline ends came to 10 bases. Per germline, CDR1 SGHTA and CDR2 FQGNSA. The CDR3 length is 15 residues. The CDR3 protein is CASSLAGERTGELFF. The CDR3 coding sequence is TGTGCCAGCAGCTTAGCAGGGGAGAGGACCGGGGAGCTGTTTTTT. The whole variable domain, remainder taken from reference TRBV7-2 and TRBJ2-2, is GAGVSQSPSNKVTEKGKDVELRCDPISGHTALYWYRQSLGQGLEFLIYFQGNSAPDKSGLPSDRFSAERTGGSVSTLTIQRTQQEDSAVYLCASSLAGERTGELFFGEGSRLTVL.

This clonotype was seen only a few times. The V and J genes are TRBV5-1 and TRBJ2-5; possibly TRBD2 for D (6 bases). CDR1 is SGHRS and CDR2 is YFSETQ in the germline V gene. This CDR3 has 12 amino acids. The V and J ends lost 5 bases and 2 bases respectively, with 7 bases between them. CDR3 DNA: TGCGCCAGCAGGCGGGATCAAGAGACCCAGTACTTC. Residues: CASRRDQETQYF.

This clonotype occurred many times. This rearrangement joins TRBV7-2 to TRBJ1-6; D gene unclear. The CDR3 is 14 amino acids. V lost 5 bases and J lost 0, with 5 bases in between. The germline V gene has CDR1 SGHTA and CDR2 FQGNSA. The CDR3, as DNA: TGTGCCAGCAGCCGCAGCTCCTATAATTCACCCCTCCACTTT. As protein: CASSRSSYNSPLHF.

V and J are TRBV20-1 and TRBJ2-2; TRBD2 matches at 9 bases. The V gene end was trimmed by 3 bases and the J gene end by 7 bases; junction bases not matched to a gene: 9. Germline lookup yields CDR1 DFQATT and CDR2 SNEGSKA (reference sequence). This CDR3 is built from 15 residues. The DNA for the CDR3 is TGCAGTGCTAGCGCTAAGCGGGGGGTTGGCGGGGAGCTGTTTTTT. Residues: CSASAKRGVGGELFF.

This chain links TRBV7-3 with TRBJ2-1, with unresolved D. V gave up 5 bases and J gave up 7 bases, with 15 bases separating them. CDR1 SGHTA and CDR2 FQGTGA come from the germline V gene. The CDR3 is made up of 14 amino acids. The CDR3 coding sequence is TGTGCCAGCAGCCCGTCCCGAGGCCGGAATGAGCAGTTCTTC. The encoded protein is CASSPSRGRNEQFF.